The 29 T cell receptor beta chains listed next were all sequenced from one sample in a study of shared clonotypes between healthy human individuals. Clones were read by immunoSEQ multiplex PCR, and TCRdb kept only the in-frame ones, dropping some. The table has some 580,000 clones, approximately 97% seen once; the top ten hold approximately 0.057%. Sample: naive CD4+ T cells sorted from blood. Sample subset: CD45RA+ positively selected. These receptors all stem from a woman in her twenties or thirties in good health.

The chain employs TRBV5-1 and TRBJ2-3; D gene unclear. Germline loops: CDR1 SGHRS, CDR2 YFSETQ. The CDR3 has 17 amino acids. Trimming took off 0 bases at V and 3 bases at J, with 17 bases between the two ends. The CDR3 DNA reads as TGCGCCAGCAGCTTGGGGTGGCCTCTAAAAGGAACAGATACGCAGTATTTT. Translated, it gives CASSLGWPLKGTDTQYF.

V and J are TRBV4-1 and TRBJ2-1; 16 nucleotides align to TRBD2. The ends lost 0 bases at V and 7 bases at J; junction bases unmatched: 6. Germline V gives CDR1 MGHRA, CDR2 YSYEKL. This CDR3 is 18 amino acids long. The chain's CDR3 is CASSQDWGLAGGVNEQFF. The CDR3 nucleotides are TGCGCCAGCAGCCAAGATTGGGGACTAGCGGGAGGGGTAAATGAGCAGTTCTTC.

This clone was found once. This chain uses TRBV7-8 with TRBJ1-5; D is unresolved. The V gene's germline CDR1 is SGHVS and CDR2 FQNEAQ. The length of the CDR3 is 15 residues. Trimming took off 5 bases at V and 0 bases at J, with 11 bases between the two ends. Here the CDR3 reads CASSVQMTSNQPQHF. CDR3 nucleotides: TGTGCCAGCAGCGTACAGATGACTAGCAATCAGCCCCAGCATTTT.

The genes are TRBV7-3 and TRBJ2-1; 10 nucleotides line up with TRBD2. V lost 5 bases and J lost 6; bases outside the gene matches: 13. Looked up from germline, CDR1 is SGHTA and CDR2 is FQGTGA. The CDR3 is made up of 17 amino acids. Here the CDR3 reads CASSPDGAAGGTNEQFF. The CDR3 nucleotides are TGTGCCAGCAGCCCAGATGGGGCAGCGGGAGGGACCAATGAGCAGTTCTTC.

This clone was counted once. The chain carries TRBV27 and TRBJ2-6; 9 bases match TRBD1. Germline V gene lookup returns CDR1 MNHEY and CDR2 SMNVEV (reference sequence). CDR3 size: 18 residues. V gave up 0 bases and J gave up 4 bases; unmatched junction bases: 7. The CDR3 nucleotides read TGTGCCAGCAGTTTATCCGGACAGGGGAGGGCCGGGGCCAACGTCCTGACTTTC. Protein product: CASSLSGQGRAGANVLTF.

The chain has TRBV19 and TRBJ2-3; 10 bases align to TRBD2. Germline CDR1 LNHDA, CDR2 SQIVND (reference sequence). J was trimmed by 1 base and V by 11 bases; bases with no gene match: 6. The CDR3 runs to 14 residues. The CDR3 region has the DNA TGTGCCGCGGCCGGGACTAGCGGCACAGATACGCAGTATTTT. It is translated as CAAAGTSGTDTQYF. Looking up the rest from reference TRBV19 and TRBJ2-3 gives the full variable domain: DGGITQSPKYLFRKEGQNVTLSCEQNLNHDAMYWYRQDPGQGLRLIYYSQIVNDFQKGDIAEGYSVSREKKESFPLTVTSAQKNPTAFYLCAAAGTSGTDTQYFGPGTRLTVL.

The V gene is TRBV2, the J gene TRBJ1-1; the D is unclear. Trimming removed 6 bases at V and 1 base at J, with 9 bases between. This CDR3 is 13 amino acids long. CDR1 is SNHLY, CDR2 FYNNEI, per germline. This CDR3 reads CASSAVRNTEAFF. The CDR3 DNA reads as TGTGCCAGCAGCGCCGTTAGGAACACTGAAGCTTTCTTT.

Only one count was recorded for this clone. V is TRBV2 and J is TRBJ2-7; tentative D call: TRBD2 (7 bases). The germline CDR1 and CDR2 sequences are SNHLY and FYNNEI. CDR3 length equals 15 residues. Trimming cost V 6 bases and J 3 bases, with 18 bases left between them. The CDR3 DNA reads TGTGCCAGCAGGAGGGGGGGGCCTCCCTACTACGAGCAGTACTTC. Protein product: CASRRGGPPYYEQYF.

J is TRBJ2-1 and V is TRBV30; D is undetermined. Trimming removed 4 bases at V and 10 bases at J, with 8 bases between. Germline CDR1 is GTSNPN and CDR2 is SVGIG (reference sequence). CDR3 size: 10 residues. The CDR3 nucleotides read TGTGCCTGGAAGAATCCCGAGCAGTTCTTC. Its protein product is CAWKNPEQFF.

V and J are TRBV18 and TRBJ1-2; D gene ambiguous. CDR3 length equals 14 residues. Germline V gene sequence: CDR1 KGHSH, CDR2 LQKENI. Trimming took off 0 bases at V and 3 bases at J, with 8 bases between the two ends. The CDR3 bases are TGTGCCAGCTCACCACCGGGGATCGACTATGGCTACACCTTC. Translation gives CASSPPGIDYGYTF.

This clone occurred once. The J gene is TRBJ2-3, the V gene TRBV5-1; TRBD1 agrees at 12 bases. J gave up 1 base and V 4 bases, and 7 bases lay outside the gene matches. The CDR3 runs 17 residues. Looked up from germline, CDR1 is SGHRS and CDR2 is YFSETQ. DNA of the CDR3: TGCGCCAGCAGCACGCGGGACAGGGGGCGCCGCACAGATACGCAGTATTTT. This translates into CASSTRDRGRRTDTQYF.

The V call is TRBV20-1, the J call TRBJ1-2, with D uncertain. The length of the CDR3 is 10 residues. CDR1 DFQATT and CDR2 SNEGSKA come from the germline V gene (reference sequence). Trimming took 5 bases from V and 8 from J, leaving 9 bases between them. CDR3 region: CSASRAGYTF. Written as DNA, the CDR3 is TGCAGTGCTTCCCGGGCGGGCTACACCTTC.

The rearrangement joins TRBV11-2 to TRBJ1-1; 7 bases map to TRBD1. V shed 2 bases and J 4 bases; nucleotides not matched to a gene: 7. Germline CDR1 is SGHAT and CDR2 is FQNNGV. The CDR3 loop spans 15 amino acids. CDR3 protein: CASSLRTGRGTEAFF. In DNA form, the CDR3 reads TGTGCCAGCAGCTTAAGGACAGGCCGAGGCACTGAAGCTTTCTTT.

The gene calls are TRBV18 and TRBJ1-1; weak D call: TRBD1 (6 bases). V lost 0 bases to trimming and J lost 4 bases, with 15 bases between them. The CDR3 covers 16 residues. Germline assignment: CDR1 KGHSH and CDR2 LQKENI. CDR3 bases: TGTGCCAGCTCACCACCTCGCAGGGGATTAGGCACTGAAGCTTTCTTT. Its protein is CASSPPRRGLGTEAFF.

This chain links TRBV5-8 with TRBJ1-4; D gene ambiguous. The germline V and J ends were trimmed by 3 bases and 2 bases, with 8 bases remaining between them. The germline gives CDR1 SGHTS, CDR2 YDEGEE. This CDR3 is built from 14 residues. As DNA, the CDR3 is TGTGCCAGCAGCTACCTGGGGACTAATGAAAAACTGTTTTTT. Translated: CASSYLGTNEKLFF.

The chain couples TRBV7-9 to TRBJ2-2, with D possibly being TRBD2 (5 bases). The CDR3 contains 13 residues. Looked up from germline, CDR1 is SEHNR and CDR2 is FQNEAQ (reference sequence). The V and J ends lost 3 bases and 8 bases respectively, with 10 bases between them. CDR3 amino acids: CASSFFSAGELFF. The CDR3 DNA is TGTGCCAGCAGCTTTTTTAGCGCGGGGGAGCTGTTTTTT.

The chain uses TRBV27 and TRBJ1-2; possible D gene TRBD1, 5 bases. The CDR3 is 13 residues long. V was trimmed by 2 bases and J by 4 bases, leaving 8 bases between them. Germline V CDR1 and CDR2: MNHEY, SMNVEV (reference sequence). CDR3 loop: CASSLEGRYGYTF. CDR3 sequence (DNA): TGTGCCAGCAGTTTAGAGGGACGCTATGGCTACACCTTC.

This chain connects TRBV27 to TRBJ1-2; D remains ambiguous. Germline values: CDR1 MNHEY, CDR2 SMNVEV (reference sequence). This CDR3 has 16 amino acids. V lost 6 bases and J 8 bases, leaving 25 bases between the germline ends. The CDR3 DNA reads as TGTGCCAGCAGACCAGTTACGAAGGGCCCTGGTTCGGGCTACACCTTC. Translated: CASRPVTKGPGSGYTF.

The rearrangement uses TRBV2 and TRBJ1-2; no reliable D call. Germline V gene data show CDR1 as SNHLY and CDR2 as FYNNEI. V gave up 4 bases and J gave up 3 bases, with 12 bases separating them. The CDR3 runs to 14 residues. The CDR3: CASSVRRVDYGYTF. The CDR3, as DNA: TGTGCCAGCAGTGTTAGGCGGGTTGACTATGGCTACACCTTC.

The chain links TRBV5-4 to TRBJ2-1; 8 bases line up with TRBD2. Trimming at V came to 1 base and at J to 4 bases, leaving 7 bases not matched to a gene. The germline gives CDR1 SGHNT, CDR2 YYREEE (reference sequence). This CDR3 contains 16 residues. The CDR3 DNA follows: TGTGCCAGCAGCTTGCCTGCCGGGAGGGCTTACAATGAGCAGTTCTTC. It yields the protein CASSLPAGRAYNEQFF. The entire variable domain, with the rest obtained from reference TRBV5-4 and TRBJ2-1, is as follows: ETGVTQSPTHLIKTRGQQVTLRCSSQSGHNTVSWYQQALGQGPQFIFQYYREEENGRGNFPPRFSGLQFPNYSSELNVNALELDDSALYLCASSLPAGRAYNEQFFGPGTRLTVL.

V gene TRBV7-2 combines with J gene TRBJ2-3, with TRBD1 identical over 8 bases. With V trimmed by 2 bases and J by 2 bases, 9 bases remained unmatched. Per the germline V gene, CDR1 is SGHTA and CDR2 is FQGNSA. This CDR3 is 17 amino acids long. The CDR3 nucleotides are TGTGCCAGCAGCTTAATGGTCCGCAGGGGGCACACAGATACGCAGTATTTT. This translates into CASSLMVRRGHTDTQYF.

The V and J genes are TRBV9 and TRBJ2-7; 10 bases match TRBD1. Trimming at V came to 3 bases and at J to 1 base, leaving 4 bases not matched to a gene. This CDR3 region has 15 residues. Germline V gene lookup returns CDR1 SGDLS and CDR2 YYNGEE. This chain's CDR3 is CASSEGTGVSYEQYF. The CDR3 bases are TGTGCCAGCAGCGAGGGGACAGGGGTTTCCTACGAGCAGTACTTC.

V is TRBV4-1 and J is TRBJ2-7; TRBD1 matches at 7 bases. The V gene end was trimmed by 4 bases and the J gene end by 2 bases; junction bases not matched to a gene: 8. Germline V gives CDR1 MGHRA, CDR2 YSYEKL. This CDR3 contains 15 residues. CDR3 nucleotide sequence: TGCGCCAGCAGCCGAGGGACAGTCTCGGCCTACGAGCAGTACTTC. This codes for CASSRGTVSAYEQYF.

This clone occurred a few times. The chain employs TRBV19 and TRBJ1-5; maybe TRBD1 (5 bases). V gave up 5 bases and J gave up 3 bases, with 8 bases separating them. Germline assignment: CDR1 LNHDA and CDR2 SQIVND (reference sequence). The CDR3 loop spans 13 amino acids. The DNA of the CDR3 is TGTGCCAGTAGTTGGGGGGACAATCAGCCCCAGCATTTT. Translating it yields CASSWGDNQPQHF.

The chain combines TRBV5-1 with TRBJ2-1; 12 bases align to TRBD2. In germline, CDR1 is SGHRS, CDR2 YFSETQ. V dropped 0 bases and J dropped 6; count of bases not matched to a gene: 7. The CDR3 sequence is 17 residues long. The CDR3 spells CASSLGPTSGSGNEQFF. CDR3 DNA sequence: TGCGCCAGCAGCTTGGGGCCGACTAGCGGGAGTGGCAATGAGCAGTTCTTC.

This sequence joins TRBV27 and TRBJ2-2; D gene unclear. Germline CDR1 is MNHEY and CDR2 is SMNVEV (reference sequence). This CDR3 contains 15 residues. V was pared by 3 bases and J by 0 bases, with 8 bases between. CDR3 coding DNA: TGTGCCAGCAGTTTTTTTTGGACGAACACCGGGGAGCTGTTTTTT. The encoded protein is CASSFFWTNTGELFF.

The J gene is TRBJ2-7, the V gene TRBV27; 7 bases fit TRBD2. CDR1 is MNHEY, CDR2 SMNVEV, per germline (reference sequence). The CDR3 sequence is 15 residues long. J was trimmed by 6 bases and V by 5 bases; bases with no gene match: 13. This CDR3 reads CASSPRGGGRGEQYF. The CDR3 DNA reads TGTGCCAGCAGTCCCCGGGGTGGCGGGAGAGGCGAGCAGTACTTC.

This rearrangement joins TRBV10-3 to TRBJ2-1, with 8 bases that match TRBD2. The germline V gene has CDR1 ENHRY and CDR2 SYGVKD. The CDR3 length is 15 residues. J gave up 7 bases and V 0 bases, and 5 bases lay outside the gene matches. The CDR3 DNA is TGTGCCATCAGTGAGTCAGCGGGAGTAGGTAATGAGCAGTTCTTC. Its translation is CAISESAGVGNEQFF.

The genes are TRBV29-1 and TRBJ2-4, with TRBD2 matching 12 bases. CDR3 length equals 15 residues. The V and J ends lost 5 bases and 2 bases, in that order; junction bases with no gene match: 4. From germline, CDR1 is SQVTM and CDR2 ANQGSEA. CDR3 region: CSVRLAGATKNIQYF. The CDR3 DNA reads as TGCAGCGTTAGACTAGCGGGAGCGACCAAAAACATTCAGTACTTC.